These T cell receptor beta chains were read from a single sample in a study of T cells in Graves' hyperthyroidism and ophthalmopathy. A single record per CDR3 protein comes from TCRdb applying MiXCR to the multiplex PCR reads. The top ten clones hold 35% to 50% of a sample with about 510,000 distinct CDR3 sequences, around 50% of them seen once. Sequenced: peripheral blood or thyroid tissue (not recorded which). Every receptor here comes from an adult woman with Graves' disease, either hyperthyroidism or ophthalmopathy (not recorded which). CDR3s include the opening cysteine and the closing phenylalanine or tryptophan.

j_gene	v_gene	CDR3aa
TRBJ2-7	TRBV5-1	CASSVGLDSYEQCF
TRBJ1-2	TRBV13	CASSGRDRGSYGYTF
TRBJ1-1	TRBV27	CASSFSGISEAFF
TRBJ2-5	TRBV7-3	CASSSSGTVNETQYF
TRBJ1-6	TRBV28	CASSPRGHFSSPLHF
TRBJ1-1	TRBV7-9	CASSRGDQLAREAFF
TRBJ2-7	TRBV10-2	CSVRAGLSSYEQYF
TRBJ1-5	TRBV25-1	CASSESTGTGHQPQHF
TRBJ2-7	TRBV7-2	CASTNSGNYEQYF
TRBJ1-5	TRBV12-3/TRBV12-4	CASSLTLRDQPQHF